Detailed here is one T cell receptor (beta chain). The data belong to a study of technical replicates of blood from a handful of donors. Profiling relied on immunoSEQ multiplex PCR, and the TCRdb table lists in-frame clones only, not all of them. In the table there are approximately 88,000 clones, around 96% of which are singletons. The CDR3 is made up of 13 amino acids. Losses at the gene ends were 7 bases for V and 5 bases for J; bases not matched to a gene: 8. CDR1 and CDR2 (germline): SGDLS, YYNGEE. The rearrangement uses TRBV9 and TRBJ1-2, with 7 bases fitting TRBD1. What was sequenced was T cells isolated from PBMCs. The TCR sequence derives from a human donor in good health. This CDR3 reads CASSDRRSYGYTF. CDR3 DNA sequence: TGTGCCAGCTCGGACAGGCGCTCATATGGCTACACCTTC.